The TCR beta chain described here comes from a study of blood T cells in healthy people across ages (dated by TCRdb to between 2015 and 2017). About the investigation overall: Template switching captured roughly one uniquely barcoded TCR beta cDNA molecule per two T cells in model experiments. To avoid experimental bias, donors of different ages were distributed randomly across sequencing lanes. The study analyzed two additional independent replicas of 1 million unique cDNA reads from the same blood draw for two donors, one aged 18 to 29 and one aged 80 or older. The donors were divided into four age groups: young (average approximately 16 years), middle-aged (almost 40), aged (approximately 62) and long-lived (82). The study measured age-related changes in TCR beta repertoire diversity using deep sequencing normalized with unique cDNA molecular identifiers.

This clonotype has ten or more counts. Its antigen is unknown. No base qualities exist here, and no much larger clone lies one base off it. The 40 or so donors, aged 6 to 90 years, were systemically healthy Caucasian individuals from Russia. Each donor gave about 9.2 milliliters of peripheral blood, drawn into EDTA-treated Vacutainer tubes. Ficoll-Paque density-gradient centrifugation was used to isolate PBMCs, with at least 7 million obtained per sample. Total RNA was extracted from PBMCs with Trizol reagent, with at least 6 micrograms obtained per sample. The percentages of naive CD45RAhigh/CD27high T cells were determined by flow cytometry on a PBMC aliquot from every donor. Libraries were constructed by 5' RACE. The instrument was an Illumina HiSeq 2500. The second PCR ran for roughly 6 to 11 cycles and used a J-beta primer mix along with a sample-barcoded 5' primer. Each TCR beta cDNA molecule received a unique molecular identifier from a template-switch 5' adaptor carrying 12 random nucleotides. At least 3 million CDR3-containing paired-end reads were obtained from each sample. All of the RNA was converted into first-strand cDNA using the Mint cDNA synthesis kit, with a TRBC-specific oligonucleotide serving as the primer. After uracil-DNA glycosylase treatment, a first 18-cycle PCR used universal primers M1SS and BC2_uni_R on all cDNA. The authors' pipeline ran thus. For normalization, 1 million high-quality reads, each with a distinct molecular identifier, were randomly selected from each sample. Reads sharing molecular identifiers were discarded rather than binned into consensus sequences. MiTCR, set to a Q25 quality threshold and the strictest error-elimination algorithm, was used for CDR3 identification, clonotype clustering and error correction. A nonparametric unseen species model with Euler transformation was used to estimate a lower bound on total TCR beta diversity. The public reads were reanalyzed by TCRdb: fastp trimming at Q25, MiXCR alignment, in-frame beta chains only. Each CDR3 protein gets just one entry, which takes the most common genes and DNA from the rows behind it. The V and J calls were not made by the authors but by TCRdb's processing. The sample records 600,000 to 850,000 distinct CDR3 sequences, 40% to 45% of which are singletons. Roughly 19% of the sample goes to the ten largest clones.

What the research found in general, with its limitations: Observed TCR beta diversity correlated strongly with the percentage of naive T cells measured by flow cytometry. Estimates of total diversity from one million sequenced T cells were regarded as lower bounds and underestimates. Because donor CMV infection status was unknown, age-related changes in expanded clonotypes were potentially confounded. Observed TCR beta diversity per million T cells fell roughly linearly with age, and a significant reduction was already apparent by age around 40. Bulk unsorted PBMC profiling prevented conclusive comparison of naive and antigen-experienced compartments. Compared with the aged group, the long-lived group had more naive CD4+ T cells, fewer expanded clones and increased TCR diversity, a pattern suggesting age selection.

This sequence was found in a woman aged 55-70 years in good health. The sequencing sample was made of blood.

The nucleotides are TGTGCCAGCTTAGCGGGGAACAATGAGCAGTTCTTC. Its coded protein is CASLAGNNEQFF. The chain is made from TRBV13 and TRBJ2-1, and 8 junctional nucleotides match TRBD2. V loses 8 bases at its end and J loses 5 bases; junction bases beyond the gene matches: 2. The CDR3 sequence holds 12 residues, the cysteine and phenylalanine included. Only the CDR3 portion is preserved as DNA: 36 bases, with reading frame beginning at the first base. CDR1 and CDR2 are drawn from the germline V gene (reference sequence): PRHDT, FYEKMQ.